This T cell receptor beta chain was obtained from a study of cytomegalovirus exposure and HLA in healthy donors. PCR involved 60 Vbeta and 13 Jbeta primers. Clones were sequenced by immunoSEQ multiplex PCR, and TCRdb holds only the in-frame ones, with some missing. This sample yields about 63,000 clones, of which about 76% are seen a single time; approximately 5.4% belongs to the top ten. Worth noting for this clone: A junction boundary mismatches the germline segment, possibly from a read error.

Healthy people donating bone marrow made up the donors. Germline loops: CDR1 SGHRS, CDR2 YFSETQ. This CDR3 is built from 17 residues. The rearrangement joins TRBV5-1 to TRBJ1-3, with 7 bases that match TRBD1. This TCR derives from a man in his forties or fifties in good health and CMV-seronegative. The specimen sequenced was PBMCs. This chain's CDR3 is CASSPGGQVVGGYTIYF. For the CDR3, the DNA is TGCGCCAGCAGCCCCGGCGGACAGGTGGTAGGTGGATACACCATATATTTT.